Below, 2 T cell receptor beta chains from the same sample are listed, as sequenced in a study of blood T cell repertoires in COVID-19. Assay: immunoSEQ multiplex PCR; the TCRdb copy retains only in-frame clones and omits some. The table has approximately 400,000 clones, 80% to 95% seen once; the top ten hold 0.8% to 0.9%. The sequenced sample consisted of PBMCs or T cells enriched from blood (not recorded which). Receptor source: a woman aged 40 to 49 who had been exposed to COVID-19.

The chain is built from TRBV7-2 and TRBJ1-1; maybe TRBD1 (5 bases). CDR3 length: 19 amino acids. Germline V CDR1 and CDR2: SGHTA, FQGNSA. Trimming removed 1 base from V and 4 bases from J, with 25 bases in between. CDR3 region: CASSLEGPRGTGVVTEAFF. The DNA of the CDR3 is TGTGCCAGCAGCTTAGAAGGGCCTAGGGGTACGGGAGTAGTCACTGAAGCTTTCTTT.

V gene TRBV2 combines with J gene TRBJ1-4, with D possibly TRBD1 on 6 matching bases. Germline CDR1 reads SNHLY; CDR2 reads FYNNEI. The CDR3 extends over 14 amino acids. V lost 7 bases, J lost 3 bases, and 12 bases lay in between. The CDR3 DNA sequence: TGTGCCAGCATCTACAGGGCTGCTAATGAAAAACTGTTTTTT. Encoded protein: CASIYRAANEKLFF.